The clone carrying this TCR delta chain has just a few counts. Its antigen is currently unknown. For this DNA, TCRdb reports the protein of a much larger clone, which diverges at residue 9, most likely from a read error; the protein presented here is translated directly from the DNA. Flow sorting of PBMC yielded separate Vgamma9/Vdelta2+ and Vdelta2-negative gammadelta T cell populations for bulk repertoire analysis. Deletions cut 5 bases from V and 1 base from J, with 23 bases between. The CDR3 is 18 amino acids. Germline V gives CDR1 TSWWSYY, CDR2 QGS. These data are taken from a study of γδ T cells in repeated Plasmodium falciparum infection. Study-wide background: Donors had four controlled P. falciparum NF54 infections over 644 days. Sampling occurred at baseline, pre-infection for selected infections, and 21 days post-infection.

Study results and caveats: Vgamma9/Vdelta2+ T cells showed a stable polyclonal repertoire with shared TCRgamma sequences.

TCRdb reapplied CATT to the multiplex PCR reads. The sample yields some 51,000 delta-chain clones, around 2% seen once. Sample: gamma-delta T cells from blood. The chain joins TRDV1 to TRDJ1; tentatively, D is TRDD3 (5 bases). TCRdb leaves out the J gene; it was filled in here by matching the DNA to germline. The origin of this receptor is a pool of human donors (malaria-infected and uninfected, not separated). The chain's CDR3 is CALGKPYWRIAGTDKLIF. DNA for the CDR3: TGTGCTCTTGGGAAACCGTACTGGAGGATAGCGGGCACCGATAAACTCATCTTT.